This T cell receptor (beta chain) was sequenced in a study of neurological immune-mediated disorders. Study outcomes and limitations: Phylogenetic analysis grouped 18 of 34 multiple sclerosis patients' repertoires together, suggesting a possible repertoire signature. Across subjects, expanded clones had no CDR3 amino acid sequences in common, pointing to private repertoires in all groups.

The V end lost 3 bases, the J end lost 3 bases, and 8 bases lay between the germline ends. The CDR3 runs to 14 residues. Germline assignment: CDR1 MNHEY and CDR2 SMNVEV (reference sequence). The cDNA was generated by 5'RACE with 10-nucleotide random UMIs. One entry per CDR3 protein, called by TCRdb with MiXCR from the 5' RACE reads. The data show roughly 74,000 distinct CDR3 sequences, 4% to 6% seen once. This clonotype was observed many times. As yet, its antigen is unknown. V usage is TRBV27 and J usage is TRBJ1-4; D ambiguous. Sequenced: PBMCs. The sequence was collected from a man between 18 and 35 years old with multiple sclerosis. This CDR3 reads CASSFLGPNEKLFF. The CDR3 nucleotides are TGTGCCAGCAGTTTTTTGGGCCCTAATGAAAAACTGTTTTTT. Drawing the rest from reference TRBV27 and TRBJ1-4, the complete variable domain is EAQVTQNPRYLITVTGKKLTVTCSQNMNHEYMSWYRQDPGLGLRQIYYSMNVEVTDKGDVPEGYKVSRKEKRNFPLILESPSPNQTSLYFCASSFLGPNEKLFFGSGTQLSVL.